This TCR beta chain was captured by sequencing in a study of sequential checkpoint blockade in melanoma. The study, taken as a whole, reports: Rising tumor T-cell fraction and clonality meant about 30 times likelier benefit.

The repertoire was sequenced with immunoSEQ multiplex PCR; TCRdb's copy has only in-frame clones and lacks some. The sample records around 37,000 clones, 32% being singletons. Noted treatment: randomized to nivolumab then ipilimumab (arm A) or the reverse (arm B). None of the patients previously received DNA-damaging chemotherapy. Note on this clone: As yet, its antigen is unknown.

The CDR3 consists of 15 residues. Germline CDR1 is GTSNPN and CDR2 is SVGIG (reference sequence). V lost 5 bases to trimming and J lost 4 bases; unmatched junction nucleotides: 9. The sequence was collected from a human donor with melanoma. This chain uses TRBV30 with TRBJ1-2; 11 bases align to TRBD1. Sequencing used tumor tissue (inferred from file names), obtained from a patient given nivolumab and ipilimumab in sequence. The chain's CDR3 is CAWGILGTGGYGYTF. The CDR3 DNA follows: TGTGCCTGGGGTATTCTCGGGACAGGGGGCTATGGCTACACCTTC.